This TCR beta chain was sequenced for a study of siplizumab effects on memory and regulatory T cells. Findings of the study overall: Proliferating Tregs in siplizumab cultures were never verified as suppressive.

With regard to this clone: The antigen is unknown.

Clones were sequenced by immunoSEQ multiplex PCR, and TCRdb holds only the in-frame ones, with some missing. The sample lists tens of thousands of clones, 95% to 98% occurring once. CDR1 and CDR2 (germline): SGHVS, FQNEAQ. V was shortened by 3 bases and J by 0 bases, with 6 bases between the two germline ends. CDR3 size: 13 residues. The chain combines TRBV7-8 with TRBJ2-7; D gene uncertain. The receptor's source is a human donor in good health. The sample comprised naive CD8+ T cells sorted from blood. For the CDR3, the DNA is TGTGCCAGCAGCTTTGGCTTCTCCTACGAGCAGTACTTC. Amino acid sequence: CASSFGFSYEQYF.